The clone carrying this T cell receptor (beta chain) was seen more than once but under ten times. Antigen specificity is unknown. This sample is drawn from a study of T-cell memory formation after mild COVID-19. Study-level points and caveats: Some responding clones appeared in pre-infection memory, suggesting cross-reactive memory joined.

The V gene's germline CDR1 is SGHVS and CDR2 FQNEAQ. V lost 5 bases and J 6 bases, leaving 19 bases between the germline ends. The length of the CDR3 is 15 residues. 5'RACE with constant-segment primers built TCRalpha and TCRbeta cDNA libraries with UMIs. Using its own MiXCR run on the 5' RACE reads, TCRdb lists one record per CDR3 protein. The sample lists some 110,000 distinct CDR3 sequences; around 12% were seen once. The clonotype originates from an adult woman who had mild COVID-19 (a few samples of this study predate the infection). Cell type and time point are not known. The chain carries TRBV7-8 and TRBJ1-2; maybe TRBD1 (5 bases). The specimen sequenced was PBMCs or a T cell subset sorted from them (not recorded which). The DNA of the CDR3 is TGTGCCAGCAGCCGTCCTCGGAAAGGGGACGATGGCTACACCTTC. It specifies CASSRPRKGDDGYTF.